This is a list of T cell receptor beta chains from one sample in a study of shared clonotypes between healthy human individuals. Sequenced by immunoSEQ multiplex PCR; TCRdb stores in-frame clones only, minus some. The sample has around 430,000 clones; about 76% are singletons. Sequencing was done on a sample of PBMCs. These receptors originate from a woman aged 40 to 55 in good health. Some clones in this sample may be carry-over from other donors' samples. CDR3s include the opening cysteine and the closing phenylalanine or tryptophan. D genes are given only for firm matches. A clone size is listed for some rows: how often the clone was seen (once, few, many), or a class if it is expanded.

D gene	V gene	J gene	clone size	CDR3 DNA	CDR3 protein
.	TRBV15	TRBJ2-3	.	TGTGCCACCAGCAGAGGCAGCACAGATACGCAGTATTTT	CATSRGSTDTQYF
TRBD1	TRBV7-8	TRBJ1-4	.	TGTGCCAGCAGTCGGACAGGGGGAGCAACTAATGAAAAACTGTTTTTT	CASSRTGGATNEKLFF
TRBD1	TRBV29-1	TRBJ2-1	.	TGCAGCGCGGGGACAGGGAGCGATGAGCAGTTCTTC	CSAGTGSDEQFF
TRBD1	TRBV9	TRBJ2-6	.	TGTGCCAGCAGCCCTTACAGGGGCGCTGGGGCCAACGTCCTGACTTTC	CASSPYRGAGANVLTF
.	TRBV5-1	TRBJ1-2	.	TGCGCCAGCAGCTACGGGACAAGTGAAGCGGGGTATGGCTACACCTTC	CASSYGTSEAGYGYTF
TRBD1	TRBV4-1	TRBJ1-4	.	TGCGCCAGCAGCCAAGCCGGGACAGGGGCCGAAAAACTGTTTTTT	CASSQAGTGAEKLFF
.	TRBV11-2	TRBJ2-1	many	TGTGCCAGCAGCTTCAGCTACAATGAGCAGTTCTTC	CASSFSYNEQFF
TRBD2	TRBV30	TRBJ2-1	.	TGTGCCTGGAGTGTGGGCAGCGGGAGGGGGAATGAGCAGTTCTTC	CAWSVGSGRGNEQFF
.	TRBV28	TRBJ1-2	.	TGTGCCAGCAGGCCGCCAGGCTCCTATGGCTACACCTTC	CASRPPGSYGYTF
TRBD1	TRBV4-2	TRBJ2-3	few	TGTGCCAGCAGCCGCGGGACAGGGGGCACAGATACGCAGTATTTT	CASSRGTGGTDTQYF
TRBD2	TRBV11-1	TRBJ2-5	.	TGTGCCAGCAGCTTAGGGACCCTGGCGGGAGGGGGAGAGACCCAGTACTTC	CASSLGTLAGGGETQYF
.	TRBV19	TRBJ1-2	.	TGTGCCAGTAGTAGGGACACAGCTAACTATGGCTACACCTTC	CASSRDTANYGYTF
TRBD1	TRBV7-9	TRBJ1-5	.	TGTGCCAGCAGCTCGGGACAGGGCCATCAGCCCCAGCATTTT	CASSSGQGHQPQHF
TRBD1	TRBV5-6	TRBJ1-2	.	TGTGCCAGCAGCTTCAGGGGGCTCCCCTATGGCTACACCTTC	CASSFRGLPYGYTF
.	TRBV28	TRBJ2-3	.	TGTGCCAGCAGCAATAGACCCGTTTGGTCCACAGATACGCAGTATTTT	CASSNRPVWSTDTQYF
.	TRBV15	TRBJ1-2	.	TGTGCCACCAGCAGAGATACGAGCTATGGCTACACCTTC	CATSRDTSYGYTF
.	TRBV5-5	TRBJ1-5	.	TGTGCCAGCAGCTTGGGAGTGGGAAGCAATCAGCCCCAGCATTTT	CASSLGVGSNQPQHF
.	TRBV29-1	TRBJ2-7	.	TGCAGCGTCGAAATAGGGAGGAGCTACGAGCAGTACTTC	CSVEIGRSYEQYF
.	TRBV7-3	TRBJ1-1	.	TGTGCCAGCAGCTTAGAGACTAGTACTGAAGCTTTCTTT	CASSLETSTEAFF
.	TRBV6-1	TRBJ1-5	.	TGTGCCAGCAGTGAATTCGGTACTAATAGCAATCAGCCCCAGCATTTT	CASSEFGTNSNQPQHF
.	TRBV20-1	TRBJ2-7	.	TGCAGTGCTAGGGCCGCCTACGAGCAGTACTTC	CSARAAYEQYF
.	TRBV30	TRBJ2-7	.	TGTGCAGCTAGACAGTCTCAGGACCACGAGCAGTACTTC	CAARQSQDHEQYF
.	TRBV30	TRBJ1-2	few	TGTGCCTGGAAACGACCTTCGGGGGGCTACACCTTC	CAWKRPSGGYTF
.	TRBV6-1	TRBJ1-3	.	TGTGCCAGCAGTGAATCCAGGGGAGCGTTTGGAAACACCATATATTTT	CASSESRGAFGNTIYF